What follows describes a single T cell receptor beta chain. Its target is unknown. Produced via immunoSEQ multiplex PCR; TCRdb's table is partial and in-frame only. The data show more than 300,000 clones, with about 87% seen just once and 6.4% held by the top ten. The ends were cut back, 0 bases at V and 1 base at J, with 5 bases in the middle. The CDR3 loop spans 14 amino acids. Germline V gene data show CDR1 as KGHDR and CDR2 as SFDVKD. This entry belongs to a study of Ad26.COV2.S vaccination and SARS-CoV-2 variants. Study details: Sample donor was a member of the COV1001 Ad26.COV2.S trial arm.

Overall study results and limits: Vaccinated individuals (as opposed to placebo recipients) had higher spike-specific TCR breadth.

The treatment is: some 20 received Ad26.COV2.S at low or high dose, single or two shots; 5 received placebo; per-sample allocation not given. Day 63 after the first vaccine or placebo injection was the time point for sampling. This clonotype originated in a person aged 18 to 65 who received the Ad26.COV2.S COVID-19 vaccine or a placebo. This specimen consisted of peripheral blood, obtained in a trial of Ad26.COV2.S vaccine versus placebo. V usage is TRBV24-1 and J usage is TRBJ1-1; D not certain. CDR3 sequence reads: CATSDLNRNTEAFF. CDR3 DNA: TGTGCCACCAGTGATTTGAATCGGAACACTGAAGCTTTCTTT.